Listed here are 2 T cell receptor beta chains from one sample, sequenced in a study of blood T cell repertoires in COVID-19. The repertoire was sequenced with immunoSEQ multiplex PCR; TCRdb's copy has only in-frame clones and lacks some. The table records hundreds of thousands of clones, approximately 86% of them present only once. Input material: peripheral blood. These receptors originate from a woman aged 50 to 60 with active or convalescent COVID-19.

The chain combines TRBV10-3 with TRBJ2-3; the match to TRBD2 covers 7 bases. V lost 5 bases and J lost 0; bases outside the gene matches: 5. The CDR3 is 15 amino acids. Germline loops: CDR1 ENHRY, CDR2 SYGVKD. CDR3 sequence: CAISISGQSTDTQYF. CDR3 sequence (DNA): TGTGCCATCAGTATTAGCGGGCAGAGCACAGATACGCAGTATTTT.

The gene calls are TRBV19 and TRBJ1-1; D perhaps matches TRBD1 (6 bases). The V end was cut by 3 bases, the J end by 9 bases, with 20 bases between. The CDR3 loop spans 15 amino acids. The V gene's germline CDR1 is LNHDA and CDR2 SQIVND (reference sequence). In nucleotides, the CDR3 is TGTGCCAGTAGTATCGACTTGCTGGGGCAGGGGAAAGCTTTCTTT. The encoded protein is CASSIDLLGQGKAFF.